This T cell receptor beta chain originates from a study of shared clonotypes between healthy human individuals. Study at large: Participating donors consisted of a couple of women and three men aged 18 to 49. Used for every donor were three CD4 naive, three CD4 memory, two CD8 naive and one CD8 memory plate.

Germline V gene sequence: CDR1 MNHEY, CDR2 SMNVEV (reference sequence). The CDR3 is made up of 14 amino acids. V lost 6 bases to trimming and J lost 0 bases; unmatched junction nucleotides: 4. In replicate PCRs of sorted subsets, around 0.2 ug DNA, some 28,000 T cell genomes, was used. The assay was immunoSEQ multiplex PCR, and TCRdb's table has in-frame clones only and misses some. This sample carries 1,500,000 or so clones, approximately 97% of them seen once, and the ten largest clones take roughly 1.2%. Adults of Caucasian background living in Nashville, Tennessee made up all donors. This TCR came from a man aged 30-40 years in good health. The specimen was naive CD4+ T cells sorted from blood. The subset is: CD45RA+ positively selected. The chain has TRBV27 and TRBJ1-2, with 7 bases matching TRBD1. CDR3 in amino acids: CASRKTGPNYGYTF. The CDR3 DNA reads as TGTGCCAGCAGAAAGACAGGGCCTAACTATGGCTACACCTTC.